This T cell receptor (beta chain) derives from a study of cytomegalovirus exposure and HLA in healthy donors. CDR3 length equals 15 residues. Trimming at V came to 2 bases and at J to 8 bases, leaving 4 bases not matched to a gene. The germline CDR1 and CDR2 sequences are SGHNT and YYREEE (reference sequence). Notes on this clone: Its matching antigen is unknown.

The PCR contained 60 Vbeta and 13 Jbeta primers. Data came from immunoSEQ multiplex PCR; TCRdb stores just in-frame clones and leaves some out. The repertoire consists of tens of thousands of clones, with 65% occurring once and the leading ten covering about 5.5%. Overall study findings and caveats: Follow-up analysis later connected one missense variant in DCLRE1C with trimming of TCR beta V- and J-genes. Association with HLA alleles at 0.05 false discovery rate was found for 16,951 TCR beta sequences in a later analysis. It was only CMV serostatus that was available as immune exposure information. Within an earlier analysis, most TCR beta V segments proved productive either about 87% or about 30% of the time.

The source material was PBMCs. This chain uses TRBV5-4 with TRBJ1-4, with TRBD1 matching over 12 bases. The source is a boy younger than 18 in good health and CMV-seropositive. The CDR3 DNA follows: TGTGCCAGCAGCTTAACCGGGACAGGGGGCGAAAAACTGTTTTTT. Translating it yields CASSLTGTGGEKLFF.